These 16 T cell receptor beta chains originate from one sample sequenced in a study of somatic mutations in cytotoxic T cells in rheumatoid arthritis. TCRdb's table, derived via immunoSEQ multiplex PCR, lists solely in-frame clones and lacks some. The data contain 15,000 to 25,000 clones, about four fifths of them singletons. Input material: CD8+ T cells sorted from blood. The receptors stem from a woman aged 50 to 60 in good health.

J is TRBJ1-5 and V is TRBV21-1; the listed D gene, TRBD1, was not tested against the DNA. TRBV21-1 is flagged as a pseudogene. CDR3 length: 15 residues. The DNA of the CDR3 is TGTGCCAGCATTGGACAGCAGTATAGCAATCAGCCCCAGCATTTT. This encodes CASIGQQYSNQPQHF.

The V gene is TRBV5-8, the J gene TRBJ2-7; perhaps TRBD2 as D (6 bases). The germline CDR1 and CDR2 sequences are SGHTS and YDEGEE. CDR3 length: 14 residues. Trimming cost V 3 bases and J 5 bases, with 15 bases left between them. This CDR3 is CASSWLGEADEQYF. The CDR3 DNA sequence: TGTGCCAGCAGCTGGCTAGGGGAGGCGGACGAGCAGTACTTC.

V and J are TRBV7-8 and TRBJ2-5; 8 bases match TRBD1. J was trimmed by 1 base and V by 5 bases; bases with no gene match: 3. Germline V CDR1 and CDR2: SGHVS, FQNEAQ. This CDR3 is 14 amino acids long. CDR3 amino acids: CASSRDRFQETQYF. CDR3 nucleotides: TGTGCCAGCAGCCGGGACAGGTTCCAAGAGACCCAGTACTTC.

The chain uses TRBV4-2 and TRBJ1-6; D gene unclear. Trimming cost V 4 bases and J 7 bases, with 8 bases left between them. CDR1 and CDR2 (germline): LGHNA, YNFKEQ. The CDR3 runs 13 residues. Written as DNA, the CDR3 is TGTGCCAGCAGCCCGAAGAGGAATTCACCCCTCCACTTT. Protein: CASSPKRNSPLHF.

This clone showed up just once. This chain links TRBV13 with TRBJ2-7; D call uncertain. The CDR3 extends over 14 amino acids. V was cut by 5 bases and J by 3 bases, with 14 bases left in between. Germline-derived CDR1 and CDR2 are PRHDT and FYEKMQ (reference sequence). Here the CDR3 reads CASSQSTGYYEQYF. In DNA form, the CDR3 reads TGTGCCAGCAGCCAGAGCACGGGTTACTACGAGCAGTACTTC.

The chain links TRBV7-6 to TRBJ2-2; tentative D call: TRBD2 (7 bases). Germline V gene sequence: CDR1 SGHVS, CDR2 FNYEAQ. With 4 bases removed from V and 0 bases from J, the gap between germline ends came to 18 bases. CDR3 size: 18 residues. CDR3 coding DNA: TGTGCCAGCAGCTCCCCTTCAGGGGACTATGCGAACACCGGGGAGCTGTTTTTT. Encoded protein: CASSSPSGDYANTGELFF.

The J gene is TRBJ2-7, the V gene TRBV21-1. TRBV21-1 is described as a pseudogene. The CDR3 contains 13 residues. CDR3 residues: CASSKGSSYEQYF. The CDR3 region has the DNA TGTGCCAGCAGCAAGGGGTCGAGCTACGAGCAGTACTTC.

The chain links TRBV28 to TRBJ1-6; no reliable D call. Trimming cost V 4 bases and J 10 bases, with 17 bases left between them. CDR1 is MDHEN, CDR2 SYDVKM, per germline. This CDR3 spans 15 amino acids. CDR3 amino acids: CASSWAQGGGSPLHF. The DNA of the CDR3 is TGTGCCAGCAGTTGGGCCCAAGGAGGCGGATCACCCCTCCACTTT. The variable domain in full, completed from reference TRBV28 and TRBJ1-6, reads DVKVTQSSRYLVKRTGEKVFLECVQDMDHENMFWYRQDPGLGLRLIYFSYDVKMKEKGDIPEGYSVSREKKERFSLILESASTNQTSMYLCASSWAQGGGSPLHFGNGTRLTVT.

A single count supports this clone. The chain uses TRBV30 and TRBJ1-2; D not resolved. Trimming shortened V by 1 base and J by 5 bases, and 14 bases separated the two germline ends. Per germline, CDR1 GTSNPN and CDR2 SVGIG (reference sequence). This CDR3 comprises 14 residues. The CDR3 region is CAWSEAGDTYGYTF. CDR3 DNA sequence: TGTGCCTGGAGTGAAGCGGGAGACACTTATGGCTACACCTTC.

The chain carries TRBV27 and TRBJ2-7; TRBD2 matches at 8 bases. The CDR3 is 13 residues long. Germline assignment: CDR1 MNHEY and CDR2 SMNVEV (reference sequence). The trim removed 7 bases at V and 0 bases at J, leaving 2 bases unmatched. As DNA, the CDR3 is TGTGCCAGCACCCGGGGGGGCTCCTACGAGCAGTACTTC. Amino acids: CASTRGGSYEQYF.

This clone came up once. The CDR3, as DNA: TGTGCCAGCAGCGTAGCGGGACAGGCAACCTACGAGCAGTACTTC. Residues: CASSVAGQATYEQYF. The chain is built from TRBV9 and TRBJ2-7; 8 bases align to TRBD1. There are 15 residues in the CDR3. Losses at the gene ends were 0 bases for V and 2 bases for J; bases not matched to a gene: 4. The germline V gene encodes CDR1 SGDLS and CDR2 YYNGEE.

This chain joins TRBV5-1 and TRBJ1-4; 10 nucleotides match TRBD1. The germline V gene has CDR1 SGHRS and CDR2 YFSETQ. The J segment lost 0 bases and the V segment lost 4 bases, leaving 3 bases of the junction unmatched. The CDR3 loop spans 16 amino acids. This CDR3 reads CASSIGQGATNEKLFF. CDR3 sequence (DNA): TGCGCCAGCAGCATCGGACAGGGGGCAACTAATGAAAAACTGTTTTTT.

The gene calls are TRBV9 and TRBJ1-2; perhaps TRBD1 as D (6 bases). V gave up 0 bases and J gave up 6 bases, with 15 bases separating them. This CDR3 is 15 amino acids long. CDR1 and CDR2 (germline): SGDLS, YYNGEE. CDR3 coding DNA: TGTGCCAGCAGCGTAGCTCAGGTACAGGGACATGGCTACACCTTC. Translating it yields CASSVAQVQGHGYTF.

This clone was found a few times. The CDR3 reads CASSLKVTYEQYF. CDR3 coding DNA: TGTGCCAGCAGTTTAAAGGTAACCTACGAGCAGTACTTC. The V gene is TRBV27, the J gene TRBJ2-7; no clear D gene. The CDR3 is 13 amino acids. Germline values: CDR1 MNHEY, CDR2 SMNVEV (reference sequence). V was pared by 2 bases and J by 2 bases, with 7 bases between.

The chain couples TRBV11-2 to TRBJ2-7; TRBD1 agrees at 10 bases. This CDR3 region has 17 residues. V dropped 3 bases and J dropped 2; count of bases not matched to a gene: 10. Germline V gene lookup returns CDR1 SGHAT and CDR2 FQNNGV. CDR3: CASSFEAGTGATYEQYF. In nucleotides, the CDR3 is TGTGCCAGCAGCTTCGAGGCGGGGACAGGGGCCACCTACGAGCAGTACTTC.

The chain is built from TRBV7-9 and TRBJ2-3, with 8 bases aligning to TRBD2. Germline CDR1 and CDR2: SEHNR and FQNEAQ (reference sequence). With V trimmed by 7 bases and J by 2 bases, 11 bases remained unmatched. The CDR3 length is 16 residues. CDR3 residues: CASTTPTSGHTDTQYF. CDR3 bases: TGTGCCAGCACCACACCTACTAGCGGCCACACAGATACGCAGTATTTT.